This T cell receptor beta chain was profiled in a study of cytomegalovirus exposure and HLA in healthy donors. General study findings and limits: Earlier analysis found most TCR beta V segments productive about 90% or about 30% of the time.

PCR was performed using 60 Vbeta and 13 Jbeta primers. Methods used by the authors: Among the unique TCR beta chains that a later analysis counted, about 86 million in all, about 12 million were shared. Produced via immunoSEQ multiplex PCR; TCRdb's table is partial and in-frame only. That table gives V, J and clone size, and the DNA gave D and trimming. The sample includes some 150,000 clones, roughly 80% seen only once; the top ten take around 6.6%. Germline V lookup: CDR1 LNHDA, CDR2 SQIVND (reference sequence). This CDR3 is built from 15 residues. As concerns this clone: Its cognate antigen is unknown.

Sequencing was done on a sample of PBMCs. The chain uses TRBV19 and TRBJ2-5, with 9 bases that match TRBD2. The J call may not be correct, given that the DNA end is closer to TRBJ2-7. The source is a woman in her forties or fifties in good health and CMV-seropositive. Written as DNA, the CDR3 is TGTGCCAGTAGTATCGAGCGGGGGGCGTCCTACGAGCAGTACTTC. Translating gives CASSIERGASYEQYF.